This TCR beta chain was captured in a study of T cell repertoires in cytomegalovirus infection. Study-level points and caveats: HLA-C-restricted CMV clonotypes gave the most frequent clonotype in two of eight donors.

Trimming left V 3 bases short and J 5 bases short, with 4 bases between. The CDR3 consists of 10 residues. Germline lookup yields CDR1 DFQATT and CDR2 SNEGSKA (reference sequence). TCRdb itself ran the reads through MiXCR, one entry per CDR3 protein. The table records hundreds of thousands of distinct CDR3 sequences, 24% of them present only once. At least ten counts were recorded for this clonotype. Its specificity is unknown. The receptor was derived from a human donor in good health (CMV status not recorded). Some clones in this sample may be carry-over from other donors' samples. This chain joins TRBV20-1 and TRBJ1-1; D is unclear. Sequencing input: CD8+ T cells from PBMCs. In DNA form, the CDR3 reads TGCAGTGCTAGGGGAACTGAAGCTTTCTTT. It codes for CSARGTEAFF.